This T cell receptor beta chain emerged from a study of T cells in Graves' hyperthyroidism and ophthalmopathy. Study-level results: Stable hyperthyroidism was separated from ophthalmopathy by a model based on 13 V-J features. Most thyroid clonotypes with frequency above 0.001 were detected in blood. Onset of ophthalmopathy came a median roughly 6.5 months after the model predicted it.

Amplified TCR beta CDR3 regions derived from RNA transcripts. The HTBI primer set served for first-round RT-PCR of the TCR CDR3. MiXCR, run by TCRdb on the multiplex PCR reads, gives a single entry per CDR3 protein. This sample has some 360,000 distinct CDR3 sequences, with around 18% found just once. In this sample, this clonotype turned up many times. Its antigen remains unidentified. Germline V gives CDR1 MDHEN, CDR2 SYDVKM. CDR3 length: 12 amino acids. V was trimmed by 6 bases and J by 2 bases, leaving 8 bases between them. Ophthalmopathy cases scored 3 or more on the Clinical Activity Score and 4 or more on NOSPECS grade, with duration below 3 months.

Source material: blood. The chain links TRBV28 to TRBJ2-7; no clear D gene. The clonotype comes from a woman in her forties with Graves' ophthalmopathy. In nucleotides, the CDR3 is TGTGCCAGCAGAAGGGATGCCTACGAGCAGTACTTC. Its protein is CASRRDAYEQYF.